Sequencing of this TCR beta chain was carried out in a study of OX40 agonist ivuxolimab in advanced cancers. General study points: CD8+ T cells showed, on average, more clonal expansion than CD4+ cells. At 0.1 to 3.0 mg/kg and by week 6, clonal expansion occurred in CD4+ and CD8+ blood T cells.

A word on this clone: Its antigen is as yet unknown.

J was trimmed by 6 bases and V by 2 bases; bases with no gene match: 6. Germline V gene data show CDR1 as SEHNR and CDR2 as FQNEAQ (reference sequence). The CDR3 length is 16 residues. Repertoires were generated with immunoSEQ multiplex PCR, while TCRdb's copy carries only in-frame clones and drops some. The sample shows around 100,000 clones, 70% to 90% of them seen only once. The material sequenced was CD4+ or CD8+ T cells sorted from blood, taken in a trial of the OX40 agonist ivuxolimab. This receptor was taken from an adult with an advanced solid tumor such as melanoma, head and neck, liver or kidney cancer. The gene calls are TRBV7-9 and TRBJ2-1, with 11 bases matching TRBD2. DNA of the CDR3: TGTGCCAGCAGCTTACCTAGCGGGGGGAACCCCAATGAGCAGTTCTTC. Residues: CASSLPSGGNPNEQFF.